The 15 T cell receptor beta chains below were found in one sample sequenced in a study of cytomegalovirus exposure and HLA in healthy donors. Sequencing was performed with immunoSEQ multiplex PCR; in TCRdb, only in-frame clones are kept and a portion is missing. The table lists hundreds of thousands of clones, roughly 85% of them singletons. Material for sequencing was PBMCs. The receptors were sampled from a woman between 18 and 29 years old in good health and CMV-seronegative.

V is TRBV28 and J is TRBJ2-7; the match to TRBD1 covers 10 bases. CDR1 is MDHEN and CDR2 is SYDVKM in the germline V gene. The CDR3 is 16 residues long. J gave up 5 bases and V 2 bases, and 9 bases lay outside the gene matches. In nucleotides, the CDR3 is TGTGCCAGCAGTTTAGAGGGACAGGGGCTTCTCGACGAGCAGTACTTC. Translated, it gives CASSLEGQGLLDEQYF.

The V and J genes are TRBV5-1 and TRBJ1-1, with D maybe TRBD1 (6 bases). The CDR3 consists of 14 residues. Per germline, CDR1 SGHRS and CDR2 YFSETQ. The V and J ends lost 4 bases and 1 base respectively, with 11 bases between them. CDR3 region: CASSDKTGNTEAFF. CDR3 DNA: TGCGCCAGCAGCGACAAGACAGGGAACACTGAAGCTTTCTTT.

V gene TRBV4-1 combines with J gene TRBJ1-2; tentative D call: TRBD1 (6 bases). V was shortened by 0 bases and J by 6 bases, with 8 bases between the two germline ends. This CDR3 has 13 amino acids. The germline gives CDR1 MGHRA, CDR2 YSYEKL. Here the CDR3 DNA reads TGCGCCAGCAGCCAAGAGGCAGGGGATGGCTACACCTTC. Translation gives CASSQEAGDGYTF.

CDR3 region: CASSLVWTANTGELFF. The CDR3, as DNA: TGTGCCAGCAGCTTAGTGTGGACAGCGAACACCGGGGAGCTGTTTTTT. The rearrangement joins TRBV7-6 to TRBJ2-2, with D possibly TRBD1 on 6 matching bases. There are 16 residues in the CDR3. Looked up from germline, CDR1 is SGHVS and CDR2 is FNYEAQ. V lost 1 base and J 0 bases, leaving 9 bases between the germline ends.

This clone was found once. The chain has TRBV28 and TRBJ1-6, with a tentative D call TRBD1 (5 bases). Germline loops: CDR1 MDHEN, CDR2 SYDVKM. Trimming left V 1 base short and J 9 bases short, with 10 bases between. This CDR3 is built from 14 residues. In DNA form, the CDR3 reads TGTGCCAGCAGTTTATTCGGGGGACCTTCACCCCTCCACTTT. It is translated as CASSLFGGPSPLHF. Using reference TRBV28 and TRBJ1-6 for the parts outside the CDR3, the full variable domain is DVKVTQSSRYLVKRTGEKVFLECVQDMDHENMFWYRQDPGLGLRLIYFSYDVKMKEKGDIPEGYSVSREKKERFSLILESASTNQTSMYLCASSLFGGPSPLHFGNGTRLTVT.

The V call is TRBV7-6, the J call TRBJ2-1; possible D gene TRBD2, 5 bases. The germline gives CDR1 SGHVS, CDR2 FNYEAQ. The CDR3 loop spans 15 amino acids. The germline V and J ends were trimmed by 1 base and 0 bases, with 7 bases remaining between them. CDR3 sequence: CASSLGRDSYNEQFF. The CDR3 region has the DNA TGTGCCAGCAGCTTAGGACGGGACTCCTACAATGAGCAGTTCTTC.

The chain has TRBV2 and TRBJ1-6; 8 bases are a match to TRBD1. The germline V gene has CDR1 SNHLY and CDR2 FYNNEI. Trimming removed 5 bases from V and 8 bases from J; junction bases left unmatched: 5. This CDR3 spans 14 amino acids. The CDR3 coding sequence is TGTGCCAGCAGTCGACAGGGGCAGGATTCACCCCTCCACTTT. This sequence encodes CASSRQGQDSPLHF. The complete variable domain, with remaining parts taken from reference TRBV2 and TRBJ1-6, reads EPEVTQTPSHQVTQMGQEVILRCVPISNHLYFYWYRQILGQKVEFLVSFYNNEISEKSEIFDDQFSVERPDGSNFTLKIRSTKLEDSAMYFCASSRQGQDSPLHFGNGTRLTVT.

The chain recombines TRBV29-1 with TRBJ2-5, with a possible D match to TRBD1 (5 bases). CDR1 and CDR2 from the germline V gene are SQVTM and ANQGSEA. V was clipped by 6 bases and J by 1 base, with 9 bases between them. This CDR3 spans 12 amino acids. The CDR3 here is CSVGQGQETQYF. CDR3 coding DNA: TGCAGCGTGGGCCAGGGCCAAGAGACCCAGTACTTC.

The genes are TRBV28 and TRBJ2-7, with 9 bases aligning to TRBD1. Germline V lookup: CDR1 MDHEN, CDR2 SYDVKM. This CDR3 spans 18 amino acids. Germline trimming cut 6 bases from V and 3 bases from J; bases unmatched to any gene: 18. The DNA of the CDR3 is TGTGCCAGCAGCGGTGGGGGACAGGGATCCTCTCCTTACTACGAGCAGTACTTC. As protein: CASSGGGQGSSPYYEQYF. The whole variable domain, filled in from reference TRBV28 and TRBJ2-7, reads DVKVTQSSRYLVKRTGEKVFLECVQDMDHENMFWYRQDPGLGLRLIYFSYDVKMKEKGDIPEGYSVSREKKERFSLILESASTNQTSMYLCASSGGGQGSSPYYEQYFGPGTRLTVT.

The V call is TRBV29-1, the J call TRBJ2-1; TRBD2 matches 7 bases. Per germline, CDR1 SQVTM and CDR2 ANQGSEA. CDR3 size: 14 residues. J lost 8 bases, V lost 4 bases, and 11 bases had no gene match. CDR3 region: CSVVREAGVHEQFF. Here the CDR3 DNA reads TGCAGCGTTGTTCGGGAGGCGGGGGTGCATGAGCAGTTCTTC.

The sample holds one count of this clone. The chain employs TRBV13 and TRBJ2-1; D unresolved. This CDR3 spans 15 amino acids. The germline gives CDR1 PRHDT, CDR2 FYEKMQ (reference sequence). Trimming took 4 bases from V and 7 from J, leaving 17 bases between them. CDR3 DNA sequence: TGTGCCAGCAGCTCCGCTAGGAGCTATGGGAATGAGCAGTTCTTC. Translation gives CASSSARSYGNEQFF.

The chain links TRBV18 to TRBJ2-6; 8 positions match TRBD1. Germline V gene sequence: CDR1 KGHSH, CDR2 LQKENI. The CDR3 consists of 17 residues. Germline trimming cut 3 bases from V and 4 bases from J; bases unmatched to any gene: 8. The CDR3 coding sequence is TGTGCCAGCTCACCGTCCCGGACAGGGTACGGGGCCAACGTCCTGACTTTC. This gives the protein CASSPSRTGYGANVLTF.

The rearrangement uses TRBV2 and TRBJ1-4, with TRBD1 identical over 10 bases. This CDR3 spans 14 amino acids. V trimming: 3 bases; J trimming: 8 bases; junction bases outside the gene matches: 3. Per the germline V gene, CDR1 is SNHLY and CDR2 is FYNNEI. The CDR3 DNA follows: TGTGCCAGCAGTGAGGACAGGGGGTGGGAAAAACTGTTTTTT. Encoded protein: CASSEDRGWEKLFF.

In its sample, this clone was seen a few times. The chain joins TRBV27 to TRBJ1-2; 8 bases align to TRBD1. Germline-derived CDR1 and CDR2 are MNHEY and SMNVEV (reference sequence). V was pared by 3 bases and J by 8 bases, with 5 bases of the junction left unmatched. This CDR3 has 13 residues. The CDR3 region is CASSFRTGQGYTF. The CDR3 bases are TGTGCCAGCAGTTTCCGGACAGGGCAGGGCTACACCTTC.

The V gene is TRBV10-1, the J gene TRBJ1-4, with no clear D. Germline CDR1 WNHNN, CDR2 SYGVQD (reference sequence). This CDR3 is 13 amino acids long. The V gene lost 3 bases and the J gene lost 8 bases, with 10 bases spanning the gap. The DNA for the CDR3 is TGCGCCAGCAGTGAAGGCAGCGGAGAAAAACTGTTTTTT. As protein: CASSEGSGEKLFF.